A selection of T cell receptor beta chains follows, all from one sample in a study of blood T cell repertoires in COVID-19. Sequencing was performed with immunoSEQ multiplex PCR; in TCRdb, only in-frame clones are kept and a portion is missing. Of approximately 240,000 clones listed, just under 85% are singletons. Input material: peripheral blood. These receptors were obtained from a woman in her sixties or seventies with active or convalescent COVID-19. Each CDR3 is given without its conserved first and last residue.

V gene: TRBV5-1; J gene: TRBJ2-3; CDR3 protein: ASSRGLAGVTDTQY
V gene: TRBV12-3/TRBV12-4; J gene: TRBJ1-6; CDR3 protein: ASTRNSPLH
V gene: TRBV11-3; J gene: TRBJ1-1; CDR3 protein: ASSLGAANTEAF
V gene: TRBV27; J gene: TRBJ1-4; CDR3 protein: ASSLMGGATNEKLF
V gene: TRBV28; J gene: TRBJ1-5; CDR3 protein: ASKGQGLTNQPQH
V gene: TRBV24-1; J gene: TRBJ2-5; CDR3 protein: ATSDGLAGGPGETQY
V gene: TRBV10-3; J gene: TRBJ2-3; CDR3 protein: AISDDGNTQY
V gene: TRBV28; J gene: TRBJ2-1; CDR3 protein: ASSLMDRGFQEQF
V gene: TRBV5-6; J gene: TRBJ2-2; CDR3 protein: ASLTVNTGELF
V gene: TRBV3-1/TRBV3-2; J gene: TRBJ1-6; CDR3 protein: ASSSQLINSPLH
V gene: TRBV27; J gene: TRBJ2-5; CDR3 protein: ASSRGQGASLKKTQY
V gene: TRBV14; J gene: TRBJ1-2; CDR3 protein: ASSHPPGQGA
V gene: TRBV7-9; J gene: TRBJ1-3; CDR3 protein: ASSPRLQGSGNTIY
V gene: TRBV5-6; J gene: TRBJ1-1; CDR3 protein: ASSSVEGTEAF
V gene: TRBV19; J gene: TRBJ1-2; CDR3 protein: ASSGGYRANYGYT
V gene: TRBV13; J gene: TRBJ2-7; CDR3 protein: ASSSLGRDSRVYEQY
V gene: TRBV29-1; J gene: TRBJ1-5; CDR3 protein: SVGDSGNQPQH
V gene: TRBV10-2; J gene: TRBJ2-5; CDR3 protein: ASAGGGETQY
V gene: TRBV11-2; J gene: TRBJ1-6; CDR3 protein: ASSSYTTGYYNSPLH
V gene: TRBV28; J gene: TRBJ1-5; CDR3 protein: ASSRGTFTSNQPQH
V gene: TRBV5-6; J gene: TRBJ1-6; CDR3 protein: ASSPGQGYNSPLH
V gene: TRBV19; J gene: TRBJ2-3; CDR3 protein: ATTDRAGGTDTQY
V gene: TRBV7-9; J gene: TRBJ2-5; CDR3 protein: ASSLPKAGGPSETQY
V gene: TRBV18; J gene: TRBJ2-7; CDR3 protein: ASSDSSYEQY
V gene: TRBV4-1; J gene: TRBJ2-7; CDR3 protein: ASSGLGLAGDIYEQY
V gene: TRBV19; J gene: TRBJ1-2; CDR3 protein: ASKATGRYGYT
V gene: TRBV28; J gene: TRBJ2-1; CDR3 protein: ASSLGGQGRNEQF
V gene: TRBV4-1; J gene: TRBJ2-7; CDR3 protein: ASSPQGTGSYEQY
V gene: TRBV28; J gene: TRBJ2-1; CDR3 protein: ASSFTPGGYNEQF
V gene: TRBV29-1; J gene: TRBJ2-3; CDR3 protein: SVGTGGFADTQY
V gene: TRBV28; J gene: TRBJ2-1; CDR3 protein: ASSSRTGLNEQF
V gene: TRBV15; J gene: TRBJ2-5; CDR3 protein: ATRVGTGGVTQY
V gene: TRBV29-1; J gene: TRBJ2-1; CDR3 protein: SVGRTGGPYNEQF
V gene: TRBV19; J gene: TRBJ1-2; CDR3 protein: ASTLRDRTYGYT
V gene: TRBV5-8; J gene: TRBJ2-1; CDR3 protein: ASSRTSGGNEQF